This T cell receptor beta chain was captured by sequencing in a study of T-cell memory formation after mild COVID-19. Study-level background: Clustering of TCRs was largely donor specific. Study-wide results and limits: In pre-infection memory, a portion of responding clones appeared, which suggested that cross-reactive memory joined.

The authors produced TCR alpha and TCR beta cDNA libraries with sample barcodes and UMIs by 5'RACE using constant-segment primers. TCRdb redid the calling of the 5' RACE reads with MiXCR, one entry per CDR3 protein. The profile shows under 600,000 distinct CDR3 sequences, roughly 21% of them singletons. As for this clonotype: Its antigen is unidentified.

The TCR was taken from an adult woman who had mild COVID-19 (a few samples of this study predate the infection). Cell type and time point are not known. The specimen sequenced was PBMCs or a T cell subset sorted from them (not recorded which).

The CDR3 DNA reads TGTGCCAGCAGTTTACGGATCAGGGGAGAGAATGAAAAACTGTTTTTT. Translation: CASSLRIRGENEKLFF. The rearrangement joins TRBV12-3 or TRBV12-4 to TRBJ1-4; D might be TRBD1 (6 bases). The CDR3 covers 16 residues. V lost 2 bases, J lost 5 bases, and 15 bases lay in between.